This T cell receptor (beta chain) was sequenced in a study of shared clonotypes between healthy human individuals. Study findings and constraints: Sampling involved blood alone; tissue repertoires likely differ.

This table comes from immunoSEQ multiplex PCR, and its TCRdb copy is limited to in-frame clones, with some not included. The sample holds 2 million to 2.5 million clones, about 93% seen once. About this clone itself: Its specificity is unknown.

Germline loops: CDR1 SGHTA, CDR2 FQGNSA. The J segment lost 2 bases and the V segment lost 4 bases, leaving 10 bases of the junction unmatched. The CDR3 sequence is 16 residues long. The naive CD8 population came from CD45RO-negative cells selected for CCR7, without terminally differentiated effector memory CD45RA+ cells. Donors were Caucasian adults residing in Nashville, Tennessee, USA. V and J are TRBV7-2 and TRBJ2-5; 7 nucleotides agree with TRBD1. This TCR derives from a man aged 18 to 30 in good health. Some clones in this sample may be carry-over from other donors' samples. The sample taken for sequencing was naive CD8+ T cells from PBMCs. The CDR3 nucleotides read TGTGCCAGCAGCTCCCGACAGGGTTGGGTTCAAGAGACCCAGTACTTC. Translating gives CASSSRQGWVQETQYF.